This note documents a single T cell receptor beta chain sequence. The antigen is not known. CDR3 length: 14 amino acids. Deletions cut 4 bases from V and 1 base from J, with 5 bases between. Germline CDR1 and CDR2: KGHSH and LQKENI. Libraries were prepared by immunoSEQ multiplex PCR; TCRdb keeps only in-frame clonotypes and omits some of them. The sample lists around 84,000 clones, 65% to 85% occurring once. These data originate in a study of memory CD4+ T cells and cytomegalovirus serostatus. Single viable CD3+CD4+CD8-CD45RO+ cells were sorted as the memory CD4+ T cells. Serostatus was set by detecting CMV pp150, pp28, p38, p52 IgG. After thawing, CD4+ T cells were positively selected. Study-wide points: CD4+ memory repertoires contained about 40% of the roughly 160 reported CMV TCRbeta sequences.

The sequenced sample was memory CD4+ T cells from blood. The TCR originated in an adult in good health and CMV-seronegative. The chain uses TRBV18 and TRBJ1-6, with D uncertain. The CDR3 is CASSLGSYNSPLHF. The CDR3 DNA reads TGTGCCAGCTCACTAGGGTCCTATAATTCACCCCTCCACTTT.